This TCR beta chain was identified during a study of CD8 T cells in ankylosing spondylitis. There are many counts of this clonotype. MiXCR, applied by TCRdb to the 5' RACE reads, yields one record per CDR3 protein. This table has over 100,000 distinct CDR3 sequences, around 10% appearing once. Deletions cut 11 bases from V and 4 bases from J, with 16 bases between. The CDR3 runs to 13 residues. Germline V gives CDR1 ENHRY, CDR2 SYGVKD. The sequenced material came from blood, either unsorted or a sorted T cell fraction (not recorded which). V and J are TRBV10-3 and TRBJ2-3, with D perhaps being TRBD1 or TRBD2 (5 bases each). The origin of this receptor is a female donor with ankylosing spondylitis or in good health (not recorded which). CDR3 region: CAAAPTGPDTQYF. The DNA of the CDR3 is TGTGCCGCAGCACCTACGGGGCCAGATACGCAGTATTTT.